This T cell receptor beta chain originates from a study of control samples from healthy donors and cancer patients (dated by TCRdb to about 2020). Including cysteine and phenylalanine, the CDR3 has 15 amino acids. Only CDR3 DNA is held: 45 bases, read in frame from base 1. Trimming takes 4 bases from V and 3 bases from J, and the germline ends sit 16 bases apart. Taken from the germline V gene, the CDR1 and CDR2 loops are SGHRS and YFSETQ. Library construction relied on the immunoSEQ multiplex PCR assay. Here the immuneACCESS table is served through TCRdb, limited to in-frame sequences with V and J called. Missing clones are a known gap in these copies; in checked studies unresolved V genes cover under half, and the rest lacks a known reason. The sample data list 100,000 to 150,000 clones, and 80% to 95% of these were observed just once. The ten largest clones represent 2% to 2.5% of the sample. Notes on this clone: It has no known antigen specificity. Base qualities are not at hand, and no much larger clone is one base apart.

Material for sequencing was blood. The rearrangement joined TRBV5-1 to TRBJ2-5; matching of 6 bases hints at TRBD1 as the D gene. The sequence was collected from a man aged 18 to 35 in good health. The CDR3 sequence is CASSPGTRKEETQYF. The DNA sequence follows: TGCGCCAGCAGCCCCGGGACAAGAAAGGAAGAGACCCAGTACTTC.